This entry describes one T cell receptor (beta chain). Its antigen is currently unknown. The TCR alpha and TCR beta cDNA libraries, bearing sample barcodes and UMIs, were generated by 5'RACE using constant-segment primers. TCRdb called the 5' RACE reads again in MiXCR, with one record for every CDR3 protein. In the table there are 350,000 to 500,000 distinct CDR3 sequences, around 20% of which are singletons. The data belong to a study of T-cell memory formation after mild COVID-19. Study-level background: The TCR clusters were mostly specific to one donor. The study, taken as a whole, reports: Clones shrinking between day 15 and 85 showed a balanced CD4/CD8 split, and those that grew later tilted toward CD4+. Mainly in CM and EM were contracting CD4+ clones; CD8+ were in EMRA.

The CDR3 is 16 residues long. The V and J ends lost 5 bases and 6 bases, in that order; junction bases with no gene match: 14. Germline V lookup: CDR1 SGHRS, CDR2 YFSETQ. The chain has TRBV5-1 and TRBJ2-3; 8 bases agree with TRBD2. Material for sequencing was PBMCs or a T cell subset sorted from them (not recorded which). The source is an adult woman who had mild COVID-19 (a few samples of this study predate the infection). Cell type and time point are not known. This CDR3 is CASSYGLAPLSDTQYF. CDR3 bases: TGCGCCAGCAGTTACGGACTAGCCCCCCTGTCTGATACGCAGTATTTT.